This T cell receptor (beta chain) appears in the sequencing data of a study of identical twins. CDR1 and CDR2 from the germline V gene are SNHLY and FYNNEI. V dropped 4 bases and J dropped 11 bases, with 17 bases sitting between them. CDR3 length equals 13 residues. In TCRdb, the 5' RACE reads were re-called with MiXCR into one record per CDR3 protein. The data show 1.5 million to 2 million distinct CDR3 sequences, under 35% seen once. This receptor was obtained from a newborn girl in good health. This chain connects TRBV2 to TRBJ2-5; D uncertain. Sequenced sample: cord blood. CDR3 sequence reads: CASSVFAMYEQYF. The CDR3 DNA is TGTGCCAGCAGTGTTTTCGCGATGTATGAGCAGTACTTC.